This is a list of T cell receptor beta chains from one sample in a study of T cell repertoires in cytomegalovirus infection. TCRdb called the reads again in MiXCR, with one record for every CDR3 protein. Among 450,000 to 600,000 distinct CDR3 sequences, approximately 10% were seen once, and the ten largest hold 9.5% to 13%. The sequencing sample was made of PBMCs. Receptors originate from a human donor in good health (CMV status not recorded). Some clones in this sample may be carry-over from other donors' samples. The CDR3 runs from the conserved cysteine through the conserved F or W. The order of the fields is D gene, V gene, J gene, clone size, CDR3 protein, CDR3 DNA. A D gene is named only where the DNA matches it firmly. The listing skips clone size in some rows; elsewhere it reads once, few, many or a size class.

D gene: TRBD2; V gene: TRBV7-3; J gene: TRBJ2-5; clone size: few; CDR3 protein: CASSPGLAGGRFSETQYF; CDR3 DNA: TGTGCCAGCAGCCCCGGACTAGCGGGAGGGAGGTTCTCGGAGACCCAGTACTTC
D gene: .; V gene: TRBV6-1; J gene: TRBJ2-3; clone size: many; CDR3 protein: CASNPLPPGPSRDTQYF; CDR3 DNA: TGTGCCAGCAATCCCCTCCCTCCGGGGCCCTCCAGGGATACGCAGTATTTT
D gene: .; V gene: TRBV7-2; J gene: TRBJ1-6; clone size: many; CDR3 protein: CASSLIAGAGSPLHF; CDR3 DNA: TGTGCCAGCAGCTTAATAGCAGGGGCTGGCTCACCCCTCCACTTT
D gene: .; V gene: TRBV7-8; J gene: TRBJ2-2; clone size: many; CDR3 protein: CASSLARKGTGELFF; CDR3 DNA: TGTGCCAGCAGCTTAGCGCGGAAGGGCACCGGGGAGCTGTTTTTT
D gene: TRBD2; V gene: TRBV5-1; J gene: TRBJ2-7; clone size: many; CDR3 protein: CASSLEGGSLGEQYF; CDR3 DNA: TGCGCCAGCAGCTTGGAGGGCGGGAGTTTAGGCGAGCAGTACTTC
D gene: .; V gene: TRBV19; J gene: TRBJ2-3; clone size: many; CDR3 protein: CASSTNKGTDTQYF; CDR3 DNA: TGTGCCAGTAGTACCAACAAGGGCACAGATACGCAGTATTTT
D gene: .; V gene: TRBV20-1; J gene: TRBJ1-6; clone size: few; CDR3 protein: CSARVGSRDSPLHF; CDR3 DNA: TGCAGTGCTAGAGTAGGCTCTAGGGATTCACCCCTCCACTTT
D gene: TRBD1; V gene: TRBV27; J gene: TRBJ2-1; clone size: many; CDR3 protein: CASSSTTGGHNEQFF; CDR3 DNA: TGTGCCAGCAGTTCCACGACAGGGGGTCACAATGAGCAGTTCTTC
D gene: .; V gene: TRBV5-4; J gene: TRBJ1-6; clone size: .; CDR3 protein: CASSLETANSPLHF; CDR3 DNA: TGTGCCAGCAGCTTGGAGACAGCTAATTCACCCCTCCACTTT
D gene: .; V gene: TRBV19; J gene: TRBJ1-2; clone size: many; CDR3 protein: CASRTERALGYTF; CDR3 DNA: TGTGCCAGTAGGACAGAACGGGCGCTGGGCTACACCTTC
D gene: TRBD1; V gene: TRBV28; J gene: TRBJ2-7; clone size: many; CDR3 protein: CASRPRQGGSYEQYF; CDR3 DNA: TGTGCCAGCAGACCTCGACAGGGGGGGTCCTACGAGCAGTACTTC
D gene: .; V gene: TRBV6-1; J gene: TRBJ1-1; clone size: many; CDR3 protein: CASSEIAVYTEAFF; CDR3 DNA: TGTGCCAGCAGTGAAATAGCGGTTTACACTGAAGCTTTCTTT
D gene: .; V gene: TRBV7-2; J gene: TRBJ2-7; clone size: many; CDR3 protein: CASSLSSRSYEQYF; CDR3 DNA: TGTGCCAGCAGCCTCAGTTCCCGCTCCTACGAGCAGTACTTC
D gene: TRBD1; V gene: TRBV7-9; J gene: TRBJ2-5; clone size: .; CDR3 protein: CASSLTSGTGGETQYF; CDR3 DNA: TGTGCCAGCAGCTTAACTTCCGGGACAGGGGGAGAGACCCAGTACTTC
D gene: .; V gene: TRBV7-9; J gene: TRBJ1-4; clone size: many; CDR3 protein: CASSWSDGKLFF; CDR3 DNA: TGTGCCAGCAGCTGGAGTGACGGGAAACTGTTTTTT
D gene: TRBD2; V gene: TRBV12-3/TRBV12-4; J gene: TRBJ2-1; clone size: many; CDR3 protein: CASRGLAGGTYNEQFF; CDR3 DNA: TGTGCCAGCAGAGGACTAGCCGGGGGTACCTACAATGAGCAGTTCTTC
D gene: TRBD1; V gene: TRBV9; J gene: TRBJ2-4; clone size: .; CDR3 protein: CASGDSPRQYF; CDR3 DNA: TGTGCCAGCGGGGACAGTCCTAGACAGTACTTC
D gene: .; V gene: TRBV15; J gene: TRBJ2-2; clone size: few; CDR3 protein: CATSRAGTANTGELFF; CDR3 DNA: TGTGCCACCAGCAGAGCCGGGACTGCGAACACCGGGGAGCTGTTTTTT
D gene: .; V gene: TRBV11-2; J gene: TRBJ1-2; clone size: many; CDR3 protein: CASSSQNLGYTF; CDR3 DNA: TGTGCCAGCAGCTCGCAGAACCTGGGCTACACCTTC
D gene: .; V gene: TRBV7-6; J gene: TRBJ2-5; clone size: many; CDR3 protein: CASLGPYGPFIETQYF; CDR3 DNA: TGTGCCAGCTTGGGGCCATACGGTCCCTTTATAGAGACCCAGTACTTC
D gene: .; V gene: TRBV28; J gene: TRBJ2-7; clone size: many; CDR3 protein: CASSPPGAGDFYEQYF; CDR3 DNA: TGTGCCAGCAGTCCTCCAGGGGCGGGAGATTTCTACGAGCAGTACTTC
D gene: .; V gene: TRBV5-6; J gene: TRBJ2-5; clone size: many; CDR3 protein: CASSFLLAKEETQYF; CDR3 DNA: TGTGCCAGCAGTTTCCTTTTGGCTAAGGAAGAGACCCAGTACTTC
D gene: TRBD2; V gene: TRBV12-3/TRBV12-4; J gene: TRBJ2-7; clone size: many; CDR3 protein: CASSLYSGGAAEQYF; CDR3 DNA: TGTGCCAGCAGTTTATATAGCGGGGGTGCTGCCGAGCAGTACTTC
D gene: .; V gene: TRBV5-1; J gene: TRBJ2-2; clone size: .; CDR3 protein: CASSLVAGSGGELFF; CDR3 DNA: TGCGCCAGCAGCTTGGTGGCAGGGAGTGGCGGGGAGCTGTTTTTT
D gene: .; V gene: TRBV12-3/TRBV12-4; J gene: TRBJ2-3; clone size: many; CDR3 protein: CASLRGGGTDTQYF; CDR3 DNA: TGTGCCAGCCTTCGCGGAGGGGGCACAGATACGCAGTATTTT
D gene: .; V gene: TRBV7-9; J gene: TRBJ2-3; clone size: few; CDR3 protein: CASSPGTTDTQYF; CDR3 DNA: TGTGCCAGCAGCCCCGGAACCACAGATACGCAGTATTTT
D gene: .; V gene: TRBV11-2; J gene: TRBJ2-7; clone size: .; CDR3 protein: CASSLTRIHEQYF; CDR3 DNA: TGTGCCAGCAGCTTAACCAGGATCCACGAGCAGTACTTC
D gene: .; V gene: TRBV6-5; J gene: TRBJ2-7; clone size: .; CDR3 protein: CASSGRRGLYEQYF; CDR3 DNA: TGTGCCAGCAGCGGCAGGAGGGGGCTGTACGAGCAGTACTTC
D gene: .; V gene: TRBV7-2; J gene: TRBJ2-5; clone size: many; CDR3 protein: CASSLPNQETQYF; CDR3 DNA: TGTGCCAGCAGCTTACCTAACCAAGAGACCCAGTACTTC
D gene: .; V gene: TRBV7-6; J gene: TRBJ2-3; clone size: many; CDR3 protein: CASSLATGVRDTQYF; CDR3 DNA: TGTGCCAGCAGCTTAGCCACGGGAGTAAGGGATACGCAGTATTTT
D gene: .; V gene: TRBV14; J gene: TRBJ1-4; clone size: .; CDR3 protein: CASSFARNPTTNEKLFF; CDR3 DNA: TGTGCCAGCAGCTTCGCAAGAAATCCTACAACTAATGAAAAACTGTTTTTT
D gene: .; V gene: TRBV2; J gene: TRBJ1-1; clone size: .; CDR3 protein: CASHWGRALNTEAFF; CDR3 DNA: TGTGCCAGCCACTGGGGCCGGGCGCTAAACACTGAAGCTTTCTTT
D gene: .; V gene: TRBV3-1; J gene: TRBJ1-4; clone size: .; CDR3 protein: CASSQELVEKLFF; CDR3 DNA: TGTGCCAGCAGCCAAGAACTAGTAGAAAAACTGTTTTTT
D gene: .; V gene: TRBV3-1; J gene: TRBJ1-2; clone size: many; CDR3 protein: CASSPTGNYGYTF; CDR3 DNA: TGTGCCAGCAGCCCCACAGGGAACTATGGCTACACCTTC
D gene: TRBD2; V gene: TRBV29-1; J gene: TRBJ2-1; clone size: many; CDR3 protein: CSGTPGLAGGPYNEQFF; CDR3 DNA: TGCAGCGGTACGCCGGGACTAGCGGGAGGACCCTACAATGAGCAGTTCTTC
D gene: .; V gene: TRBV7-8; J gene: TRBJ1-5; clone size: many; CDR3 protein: CASSFRGGGALSNQPQHF; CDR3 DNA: TGTGCCAGCAGCTTCCGAGGCGGAGGGGCCCTTAGCAATCAGCCCCAGCATTTT
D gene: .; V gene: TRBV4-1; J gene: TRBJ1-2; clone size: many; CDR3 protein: CASSQTTQANYGYTF; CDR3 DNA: TGCGCCAGCAGCCAAACCACCCAAGCTAACTATGGCTACACCTTC
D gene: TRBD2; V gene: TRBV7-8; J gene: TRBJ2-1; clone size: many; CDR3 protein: CANGGAYNEQFF; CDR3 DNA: TGTGCCAACGGGGGGGCCTACAATGAGCAGTTCTTC
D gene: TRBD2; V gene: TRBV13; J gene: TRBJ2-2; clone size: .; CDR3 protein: CASSPMTSGRATGELFF; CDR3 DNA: TGTGCCAGCAGCCCGATGACTAGCGGGAGGGCCACCGGGGAGCTGTTTTTT
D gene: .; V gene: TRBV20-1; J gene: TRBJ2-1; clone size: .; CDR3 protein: CSARDLERAGEQFF; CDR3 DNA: TGCAGTGCTAGAGATTTAGAAAGGGCGGGTGAGCAGTTCTTC
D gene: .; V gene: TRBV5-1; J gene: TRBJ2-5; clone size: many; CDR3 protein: CASSLAGGQVETQYF; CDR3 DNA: TGCGCCAGCAGCTTGGCCGGGGGGCAGGTCGAGACCCAGTACTTC
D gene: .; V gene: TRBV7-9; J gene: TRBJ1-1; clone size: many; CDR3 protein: CASSLARTVGGAFF; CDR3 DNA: TGTGCCAGCAGCTTAGCTAGGACAGTTGGGGGAGCTTTCTTT
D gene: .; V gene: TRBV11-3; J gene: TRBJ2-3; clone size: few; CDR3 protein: CASSSRGLTDTQYF; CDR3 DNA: TGTGCCAGCAGCTCGCGCGGACTCACAGATACGCAGTATTTT
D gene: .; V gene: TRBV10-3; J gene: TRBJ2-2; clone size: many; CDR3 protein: CAISESGLTNTGELFF; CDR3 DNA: TGTGCCATCAGTGAGTCTGGGCTCACGAACACCGGGGAGCTGTTTTTT
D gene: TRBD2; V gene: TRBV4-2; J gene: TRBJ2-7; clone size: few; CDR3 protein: CASSQDASGRFREQYF; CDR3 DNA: TGTGCCAGCAGCCAAGATGCTAGCGGGAGATTTAGGGAGCAGTACTTC
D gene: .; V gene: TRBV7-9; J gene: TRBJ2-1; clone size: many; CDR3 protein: CASSLPDFDGGEQFF; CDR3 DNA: TGTGCCAGCAGCTTACCGGACTTCGACGGGGGTGAGCAGTTCTTC
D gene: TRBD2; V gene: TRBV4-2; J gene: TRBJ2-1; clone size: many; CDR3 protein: CASSQEGAGGYNEQFF; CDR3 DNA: TGTGCCAGCAGCCAAGAGGGAGCGGGGGGTTACAATGAGCAGTTCTTC
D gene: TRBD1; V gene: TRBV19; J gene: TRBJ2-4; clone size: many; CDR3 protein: CASSRLQGVKNIQYF; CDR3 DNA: TGTGCCAGTAGTAGGCTGCAGGGGGTCAAAAACATTCAGTACTTC
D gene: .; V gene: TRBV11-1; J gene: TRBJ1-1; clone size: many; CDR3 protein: CASSLGDLGTEAFF; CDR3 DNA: TGTGCCAGCAGCTTAGGGGACCTCGGCACTGAAGCTTTCTTT
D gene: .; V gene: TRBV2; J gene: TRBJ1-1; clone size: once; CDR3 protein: CASSGQSTEAFF; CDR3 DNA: TGTGCCAGCAGTGGACAGAGCACTGAAGCTTTCTTT
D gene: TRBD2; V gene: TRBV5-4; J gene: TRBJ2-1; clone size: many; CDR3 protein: CASSLEGLAGAEQFF; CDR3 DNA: TGTGCCAGCAGCTTGGAGGGACTAGCGGGAGCTGAGCAGTTCTTC
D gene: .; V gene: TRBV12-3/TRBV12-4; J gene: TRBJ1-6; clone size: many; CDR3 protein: CASSRNGPLNSPLHF; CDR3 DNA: TGTGCCAGCAGCCGCAACGGACCGTTAAATTCACCCCTCCACTTT
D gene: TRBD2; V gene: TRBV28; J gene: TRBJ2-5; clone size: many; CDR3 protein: CASSFPTSGRPPLQETQYF; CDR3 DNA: TGTGCCAGCAGTTTTCCCACTAGCGGGAGGCCTCCCTTACAAGAGACCCAGTACTTC
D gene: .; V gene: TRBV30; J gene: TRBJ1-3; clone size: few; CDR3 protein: CAWSVSGTGPGNTIYF; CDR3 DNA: TGTGCCTGGAGTGTATCAGGAACAGGTCCGGGAAACACCATATATTTT
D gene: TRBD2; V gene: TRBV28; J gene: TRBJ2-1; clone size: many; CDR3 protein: CASSPGTSGRDEQFF; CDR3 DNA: TGTGCCAGCAGTCCGGGGACTAGCGGGAGGGATGAGCAGTTCTTC
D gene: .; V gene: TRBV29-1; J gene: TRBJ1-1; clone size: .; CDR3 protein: CSVVRQFNTEAFF; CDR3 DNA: TGCAGCGTTGTACGACAGTTTAACACTGAAGCTTTCTTT
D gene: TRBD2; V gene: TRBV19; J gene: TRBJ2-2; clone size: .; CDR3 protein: CASRPPGLAGITGELFF; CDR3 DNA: TGTGCCAGTAGACCCCCGGGACTAGCGGGGATCACCGGGGAGCTGTTTTTT